Below, 14 T cell receptor beta chains from the same sample are listed, as sequenced in a study of immune heterogeneity within non-small cell lung tumors. The TCR beta CDR3 region was amplified by multiplex PCR employing 32 V and 13 J primers. TCRdb re-called the multiplex PCR reads through MiXCR, storing one row per CDR3 protein. The sample records about 2,800 distinct CDR3 sequences, about 15% being singletons. Each sample used about 0.55 ug of genomic DNA from bulk tumor tissue. Doctors removed several biopsies from each primary tumor during surgery, keeping them far apart. Enrolled individuals presented with untreated, newly diagnosed non-small cell lung cancer and received curative surgery. The sequenced sample was lung tumor tissue. The receptors derive from a female donor with non-small cell lung cancer.

This clonotype rates as medium-sized. This chain connects TRBV24-1 to TRBJ2-2, with TRBD2 matching over 10 bases. CDR1 KGHDR and CDR2 SFDVKD come from the germline V gene. Unmatched junction bases numbered 3, after V lost 1 base and J lost 8 bases. This CDR3 region has 15 residues. CDR3 protein: CATSDFPSGSGELFF. CDR3 nucleotides: TGTGCCACCAGTGATTTCCCTAGCGGGAGTGGGGAGCTGTTTTTT.

This clonotype was seen at least ten times. This rearrangement joins TRBV29-1 to TRBJ2-1; unclear D gene. Germline V gives CDR1 SQVTM, CDR2 ANQGSEA. This CDR3 is 15 amino acids long. V was clipped by 8 bases and J by 5 bases, with 22 bases between them. CDR3 amino acids: CSSSDIWDDHNEQFF. For the CDR3, the DNA is TGCAGCTCTTCAGACATATGGGATGACCACAATGAGCAGTTCTTC.

By sample share, this clonotype is medium-sized. V is TRBV11-2 and J is TRBJ1-1; tentative D call: TRBD1 (5 bases). CDR1 and CDR2 from the germline V gene are SGHAT and FQNNGV. There are 13 residues in the CDR3. V was trimmed by 3 bases and J by 4 bases, leaving 9 bases between them. The CDR3 spells CASSLGGFTEAFF. As DNA, the CDR3 is TGTGCCAGCAGCTTGGGGGGATTCACTGAAGCTTTCTTT.

This clonotype was observed a handful of times. The V call is TRBV18, the J call TRBJ2-5; possibly TRBD1 for D (6 bases). Germline CDR1 is KGHSH and CDR2 is LQKENI. Trimming took 2 bases from V and 3 from J, leaving 10 bases between them. The CDR3 runs 14 residues. Here the CDR3 DNA reads TGTGCCAGCTCACCAAGGGCAGGGGAAGAGACCCAGTACTTC. Amino acid sequence: CASSPRAGEETQYF.

On this clonotype itself: A single base separates this from a much larger clone, so it may be a read error. V is TRBV5-1 and J is TRBJ2-1, with 14 nucleotides matching TRBD2. Germline CDR1 reads SGHRS; CDR2 reads YFSETQ. There are 13 residues in the CDR3. The CDR3 DNA is TGCGCCGGCAGCTCGGGACTAGCGGGAGAAGTGTTCTTC. Encoded protein: CAGSSGLAGEVFF.

The gene calls are TRBV9 and TRBJ1-5; 7 bases are shared with TRBD1. The germline V gene encodes CDR1 SGDLS and CDR2 YYNGEE. V was pared by 2 bases and J by 4 bases, with 6 bases of the junction left unmatched. This CDR3 contains 15 residues. The CDR3 DNA follows: TGTGCCAGCAGCGTCACAGGGGCGAATAATCAGCCCCAGCATTTT. Translation: CASSVTGANNQPQHF. Full variable domain (rest looked up from reference TRBV9 and TRBJ1-5): DSGVTQTPKHLITATGQRVTLRCSPRSGDLSVYWYQQSLDQGLQFLIQYYNGEERAKGNILERFSAQQFPDLHSELNLSSLELGDSALYFCASSVTGANNQPQHFGDGTRLSIL.

This clonotype is medium-sized within its sample. The rearrangement joins TRBV7-8 to TRBJ1-2, with 9 bases aligning to TRBD1. V shed 0 bases and J 5 bases; nucleotides not matched to a gene: 7. Germline CDR1 and CDR2: SGHVS and FQNEAQ. CDR3 length equals 16 residues. DNA for the CDR3: TGTGCCAGCAGCTTAGCTTGGGACAGGGCAAGTTATGGCTACACCTTC. Amino acid sequence: CASSLAWDRASYGYTF.

This clonotype occurred many times. This chain links TRBV14 with TRBJ2-3, with D possibly matching TRBD2 (6 bases). V was pared by 0 bases and J by 0 bases, with 13 bases between. Germline V gene lookup returns CDR1 SGHDN and CDR2 FVKESK. The CDR3 is made up of 17 amino acids. In nucleotides, the CDR3 is TGTGCCAGCAGCCAAGATGTTGCGGGAACCAGCACAGATACGCAGTATTTT. This translates into CASSQDVAGTSTDTQYF.

Relative to its sample, this clonotype is medium-sized (0.01 to 0.1%). The rearrangement joins TRBV18 to TRBJ1-2, with 7 positions matching TRBD1. Looked up from germline, CDR1 is KGHSH and CDR2 is LQKENI. J was trimmed by 6 bases and V by 5 bases; bases with no gene match: 6. CDR3 length: 13 residues. In nucleotides, the CDR3 is TGTGCCAGCTCAGGGGACAGAAAGAATGGCTACACCTTC. It codes for CASSGDRKNGYTF.

This clonotype is labeled medium-sized. This rearrangement joins TRBV6-5 to TRBJ1-1; 11 nucleotides align to TRBD1. Germline values: CDR1 MNHEY, CDR2 SVGAGI. This CDR3 is 17 amino acids long. J gave up 5 bases and V 2 bases, and 10 bases lay outside the gene matches. The CDR3 sequence is CASSYGQGASVWTEAFF. The CDR3 DNA reads TGTGCCAGCAGTTACGGACAGGGGGCAAGTGTGTGGACTGAAGCTTTCTTT.

By proportion, this clonotype is medium-sized. The chain uses TRBV19 and TRBJ2-3; 7 positions agree with TRBD1. Trimming cost V 8 bases and J 6 bases; bases outside gene matches: 11. This CDR3 spans 14 amino acids. Germline V gene sequence: CDR1 LNHDA, CDR2 SQIVND (reference sequence). The CDR3 DNA follows: TGTGCCAGTTCCCGGACAGGACGGGGTGATACGCAGTATTTT. Its protein product is CASSRTGRGDTQYF.

A word on this clonotype: A much larger clone sits a single nucleotide away, making a read error possible. The chain joins TRBV20-1 to TRBJ2-1; the D is unclear. The CDR3 runs 15 residues. Germline CDR1 reads DFQATT; CDR2 reads SNEGSKA (reference sequence). The V end was cut by 0 bases, the J end by 8 bases, with 17 bases between. This chain's CDR3 is CSARDFIGVDDEQFF. In DNA form, the CDR3 reads TGCAGTGCTAGAGATTTTATAGGTGTGGACGATGAGCAGTTCTTC.

This clonotype is labeled as medium-sized (0.01 to 0.1%). The chain is built from TRBV19 and TRBJ2-1; D gene ambiguous. The CDR3 has 12 amino acids. V gave up 3 bases and J gave up 9 bases, with 9 bases separating them. Germline assignment: CDR1 LNHDA and CDR2 SQIVND (reference sequence). The CDR3 protein is CASSIPNFEQFF. Written as DNA, the CDR3 is TGTGCCAGTAGTATCCCGAACTTTGAGCAGTTCTTC.

This clonotype is categorized as medium-sized. The J gene is TRBJ1-1, the V gene TRBV19, with D maybe TRBD1 (5 bases). Germline CDR1 and CDR2: LNHDA and SQIVND (reference sequence). The CDR3 is 17 residues long. V lost 2 bases to trimming and J lost 1 base, with 17 bases between them. The CDR3 region has the DNA TGTGCCAGTAGTATAAACTTGGGGCCTTCAGGGAACACTGAAGCTTTCTTT. It specifies CASSINLGPSGNTEAFF.